A selection of T cell receptor beta chains follows, all from one sample in a study of post-analysis software for immune sequencing data. TCRdb reprocessed the PCR reads with MiXCR, giving one entry per CDR3 protein. Among 650,000 to 850,000 distinct CDR3 sequences listed, under 60% were seen once. Sequenced material: blood. The receptors were gathered from a girl aged 10-17 years with multiple sclerosis. The CDR3 runs from the conserved cysteine through the conserved F or W. D genes are given only for firm matches. Size values are once, few and many counts, or a class for expanded clones, and some rows have none.

clone_size: NA
d_call: TRBD1
v_call: TRBV11-3
j_call: TRBJ2-1
cdr3_aa: CASSLEDRGAKEQFF
cdr3_nt: TGTGCCAGCAGCTTAGAAGACAGGGGAGCGAAGGAGCAGTTCTTC

clone_size: few
d_call: NA
v_call: TRBV29-1
j_call: TRBJ2-6
cdr3_aa: CSVEEAGANVLTF
cdr3_nt: TGCAGCGTTGAGGAGGCTGGGGCCAACGTCCTGACTTTC

clone_size: NA
d_call: NA
v_call: TRBV6-1
j_call: TRBJ2-5
cdr3_aa: CASSAEAQTQETQYF
cdr3_nt: TGTGCCAGCAGTGCAGAGGCCCAGACCCAAGAGACCCAGTACTTC

clone_size: NA
d_call: TRBD2
v_call: TRBV12-3/TRBV12-4
j_call: TRBJ2-7
cdr3_aa: CASSLVAGGVYEQYF
cdr3_nt: TGTGCCAGCAGTTTAGTGGCCGGGGGGGTCTACGAGCAGTACTTC

clone_size: few
d_call: NA
v_call: TRBV7-2
j_call: TRBJ2-5
cdr3_aa: CASSLLSNLLVEETQYF
cdr3_nt: TGTGCCAGCAGCTTATTGAGTAATCTCTTGGTAGAAGAGACCCAGTACTTC

clone_size: few
d_call: TRBD2
v_call: TRBV7-9
j_call: TRBJ2-7
cdr3_aa: CAGSLAPSGSIYEQYF
cdr3_nt: TGTGCCGGCAGCTTAGCGCCTAGCGGGAGTATATACGAGCAGTACTTC

clone_size: NA
d_call: TRBD2
v_call: TRBV20-1
j_call: TRBJ2-7
cdr3_aa: CSAPELASGRSYEQYF
cdr3_nt: TGCAGTGCCCCTGAACTGGCTAGCGGGAGATCCTACGAGCAGTACTTC

clone_size: NA
d_call: TRBD1
v_call: TRBV6-1
j_call: TRBJ1-2
cdr3_aa: CASWTGSNYGYTF
cdr3_nt: TGTGCCAGCTGGACAGGATCTAACTATGGCTACACCTTC

clone_size: few
d_call: NA
v_call: TRBV3-1
j_call: TRBJ1-2
cdr3_aa: CASSQGTVEYGYTF
cdr3_nt: TGTGCCAGCAGTCAGGGGACGGTCGAATATGGCTACACCTTC

clone_size: NA
d_call: NA
v_call: TRBV28
j_call: TRBJ2-1
cdr3_aa: CASSLNGQYNEQFF
cdr3_nt: TGTGCCAGCAGTTTAAACGGGCAGTATAATGAGCAGTTCTTC

clone_size: NA
d_call: NA
v_call: TRBV11-2
j_call: TRBJ2-3
cdr3_aa: CASSFDGYTTDTQYF
cdr3_nt: TGTGCCAGCAGCTTCGACGGGTACACCACAGATACGCAGTATTTT

clone_size: NA
d_call: NA
v_call: TRBV24-1
j_call: TRBJ2-1
cdr3_aa: CATSAIGGGHNEQFF
cdr3_nt: TGTGCCACCAGTGCTATCGGAGGGGGCCACAATGAGCAGTTCTTC

clone_size: NA
d_call: TRBD2
v_call: TRBV20-1
j_call: TRBJ2-5
cdr3_aa: CSAGGVAGQETQYF
cdr3_nt: TGCAGTGCTGGGGGAGTAGCGGGACAAGAGACCCAGTACTTC

clone_size: once
d_call: NA
v_call: TRBV7-2
j_call: TRBJ2-7
cdr3_aa: CASSLQGFPTYEQYF
cdr3_nt: TGTGCCAGCAGCTTACAAGGGTTCCCAACCTACGAGCAGTACTTC

clone_size: NA
d_call: NA
v_call: TRBV29-1
j_call: TRBJ1-2
cdr3_aa: CSVQLGGYTF
cdr3_nt: TGCAGCGTGCAGCTGGGGGGCTACACCTTC

clone_size: NA
d_call: NA
v_call: TRBV4-3
j_call: TRBJ2-1
cdr3_aa: CASSQGQRSYNEQFF
cdr3_nt: TGCGCCAGCAGCCAAGGGCAGCGGTCCTACAATGAGCAGTTCTTC

clone_size: few
d_call: NA
v_call: TRBV7-9
j_call: TRBJ2-4
cdr3_aa: CASSLEATASWYF
cdr3_nt: TGTGCCAGCAGCTTAGAGGCGACCGCTTCCTGGTACTTC

clone_size: NA
d_call: NA
v_call: TRBV12-3/TRBV12-4
j_call: TRBJ1-6
cdr3_aa: CASAEFGTLNSPLHF
cdr3_nt: TGTGCCTCAGCGGAGTTTGGGACGCTGAATTCACCCCTCCACTTT

clone_size: once
d_call: NA
v_call: TRBV3-1
j_call: TRBJ2-4
cdr3_aa: CASSHQLAKNIQYF
cdr3_nt: TGTGCCAGCAGCCATCAGCTAGCCAAAAACATTCAGTACTTC

clone_size: NA
d_call: NA
v_call: TRBV28
j_call: TRBJ1-1
cdr3_aa: CASSTDRTHTEAFF
cdr3_nt: TGTGCCAGCAGTACCGACAGAACACACACTGAAGCTTTCTTT

clone_size: NA
d_call: TRBD1
v_call: TRBV24-1
j_call: TRBJ2-3
cdr3_aa: CATAGTGLATDTQYF
cdr3_nt: TGTGCCACAGCCGGGACAGGGCTCGCCACAGATACGCAGTATTTT

clone_size: few
d_call: TRBD2
v_call: TRBV7-2
j_call: TRBJ2-7
cdr3_aa: CASSPFTSGYYEQYF
cdr3_nt: TGTGCCAGCAGCCCTTTTACTAGCGGGTACTACGAGCAGTACTTC

clone_size: NA
d_call: NA
v_call: TRBV30
j_call: TRBJ2-7
cdr3_aa: CAWSEHRLEQYF
cdr3_nt: TGTGCCTGGAGTGAACACCGCTTGGAGCAGTACTTC

clone_size: NA
d_call: TRBD2
v_call: TRBV10-3
j_call: TRBJ2-1
cdr3_aa: CAISIGWSGRYNEQFF
cdr3_nt: TGTGCCATCAGTATAGGATGGAGCGGGAGATACAATGAGCAGTTCTTC

clone_size: few
d_call: TRBD2
v_call: TRBV28
j_call: TRBJ2-1
cdr3_aa: CASLGLAGGSPYNEQFF
cdr3_nt: TGTGCCAGCCTGGGACTAGCGGGAGGTTCGCCCTACAATGAGCAGTTCTTC

clone_size: NA
d_call: NA
v_call: TRBV12-3/TRBV12-4
j_call: TRBJ2-5
cdr3_aa: CASSPGDSRKTQYF
cdr3_nt: TGTGCCAGCAGTCCGGGGGACAGCCGAAAGACCCAGTACTTC

clone_size: NA
d_call: TRBD1
v_call: TRBV29-1
j_call: TRBJ1-1
cdr3_aa: CSVQRRGRGLMNTEAFF
cdr3_nt: TGCAGCGTGCAACGCAGGGGGCGAGGGCTCATGAACACTGAAGCTTTCTTT

clone_size: NA
d_call: NA
v_call: TRBV30
j_call: TRBJ2-5
cdr3_aa: CAWSNVLMETQYF
cdr3_nt: TGTGCCTGGAGCAACGTACTTATGGAGACCCAGTACTTC

clone_size: NA
d_call: NA
v_call: TRBV9
j_call: TRBJ2-6
cdr3_aa: CASSVGFSGQGSGANVLTF
cdr3_nt: TGTGCCAGCAGCGTAGGGTTTAGCGGCCAGGGCTCTGGGGCCAACGTCCTGACTTTC

clone_size: NA
d_call: NA
v_call: TRBV20-1
j_call: TRBJ2-1
cdr3_aa: CSARGGYANEQFF
cdr3_nt: TGCAGCGCGAGGGGAGGATATGCGAATGAGCAGTTCTTC

clone_size: few
d_call: NA
v_call: TRBV2
j_call: TRBJ1-4
cdr3_aa: CASRPGAVEKLFF
cdr3_nt: TGTGCCAGCAGGCCAGGGGCTGTTGAAAAACTGTTTTTT

clone_size: few
d_call: NA
v_call: TRBV20-1
j_call: TRBJ2-7
cdr3_aa: CSAIPGTIYEQYF
cdr3_nt: TGCAGTGCTATTCCGGGAACCATATACGAGCAGTACTTC

clone_size: NA
d_call: TRBD1
v_call: TRBV7-9
j_call: TRBJ1-1
cdr3_aa: CASSLRVLTGRDTEAFF
cdr3_nt: TGTGCCAGCAGCCTCCGGGTTTTGACAGGGCGGGACACTGAAGCTTTCTTT

clone_size: few
d_call: NA
v_call: TRBV20-1
j_call: TRBJ2-7
cdr3_aa: CSAIGAYSSYEQYF
cdr3_nt: TGCAGTGCTATCGGGGCGTATAGCTCCTACGAGCAGTACTTC

clone_size: NA
d_call: NA
v_call: TRBV4-3
j_call: TRBJ2-3
cdr3_aa: CASSQYPGESDTQYF
cdr3_nt: TGCGCCAGCAGCCAATACCCGGGAGAGTCAGATACGCAGTATTTT

clone_size: few
d_call: TRBD2
v_call: TRBV12-3/TRBV12-4
j_call: TRBJ2-1
cdr3_aa: CASSQLGTSVFDEQFF
cdr3_nt: TGTGCCAGCAGCCAACTCGGGACTAGCGTCTTCGATGAGCAGTTCTTC

clone_size: NA
d_call: TRBD2
v_call: TRBV7-9
j_call: TRBJ2-7
cdr3_aa: CASSSLAGAYEQYF
cdr3_nt: TGTGCCAGCAGCTCTCTAGCGGGAGCCTACGAGCAGTACTTC

clone_size: few
d_call: NA
v_call: TRBV29-1
j_call: TRBJ1-2
cdr3_aa: CSGGDSNYGYTF
cdr3_nt: TGCAGCGGGGGAGACAGCAACTATGGCTACACCTTC

clone_size: few
d_call: TRBD2
v_call: TRBV4-3
j_call: TRBJ2-3
cdr3_aa: CASSQQTSGNNIDTQYF
cdr3_nt: TGCGCCAGCAGCCAACAAACTAGCGGGAACAATATAGATACGCAGTATTTT

clone_size: NA
d_call: NA
v_call: TRBV4-2
j_call: TRBJ2-7
cdr3_aa: CASSQPADPYEQYF
cdr3_nt: TGTGCCAGCAGCCAGCCAGCGGACCCCTACGAGCAGTACTTC